This section outlines one T cell receptor beta chain sequence together with its context. The antigen this receptor binds is unknown. The sample holds no much larger clone one base away, and base qualities are not on file. Synthetic TCR analog templates were spiked into each PCR so that absolute template abundance could be estimated from read counts. The immunoSEQ assay was used to amplify TCRbeta CDR3 regions from genomic DNA with bias-controlled V and J gene primers. Sequencing of rearranged TCRbeta segments was performed at approximately 20X coverage. The study's own analysis went as follows. Clustering was used to correct sequencing errors, and CDR3s were annotated against IMGT to assign V, D and J genes. Only productive TCRbeta rearrangements were used in downstream analyses, excluding out-of-frame or stop-codon sequences. Clonality was computed as one minus Shannon entropy normalized by the log of the number of unique productive sequences. Fisher's exact test with Benjamini-Hochberg correction, using a cutoff of adjusted p below 0.01, was how clones that differed between time points or between blood and tumor were identified. The table was pulled from immuneACCESS by TCRdb, which kept in-frame rearrangements only. Such tables lose some clones; where checked, under half of the loss comes from unresolved V genes, and the rest has no known cause. That table supplies the V and J calls and clone size; D and trimming were determined from the DNA. The sample table records around 40,000 clones; approximately 89% of these occur just once. The biggest ten clones account for roughly 10% of the sample.

CDR1 and CDR2 (LNHDA, SQIVND) derive from the germline V gene (reference sequence). V is trimmed back by 6 bases and J by 1 base, and the junction contains 8 bases that no gene match accounts for. CDR3 length: 15 amino acids, cysteine to phenylalanine. Here the CDR3 DNA is all that survives: 45 bases in frame from base 1. The data were obtained in a study of PD-L1 blockade in urothelial cancer (dated by TCRdb to about 2017). About the full investigation: Therapy was started in about 2014 for all patients, and atezolizumab 1,200 mg was administered intravenously every 3 weeks. In the same patients, whole exome sequencing and RNA sequencing of pretreatment tumors were performed in addition to TCR sequencing. Pretreatment blood TCR-seq was available for about 28 patients, at least one posttreatment blood collection was obtained for approximately 24 patients, and tumor TCR-seq was available for approximately 24 patients. About nine tenths of the roughly 29 patients were males with bladder-origin urothelial cancer, and about 65% of the 29 reported a prior smoking history. Patients had an ECOG performance status of 0 or 1 and had received between 0 and 3 prior chemotherapy regimens. Pretreatment tumor samples, along with matched peripheral blood serially collected before and after atezolizumab treatment, were subjected to TCR sequencing. An exploratory multi-omic analysis was conducted of the somatic, immune and clinical correlates of response to PD-L1 blockade with atezolizumab in urothelial cancer. Blood samples gave median yields of 141,255 T cells and tens of thousands of unique TCRs, along with a median clonality of around 0.08. Durable clinical benefit meant progression-free survival longer than 6 months, and TCR features were also tested against progression-free and overall survival. Fewer than ten patients achieved durable clinical benefit and some 20 did not. Blood samples were analyzed at two time points: 3 weeks after treatment start (second dose) and 6 weeks after treatment start. Broad study findings and their caveats: Improved progression-free and overall survival was found to be associated with pretreatment peripheral blood TCR clonality below the median. At 3 weeks after the start of treatment, tumor-associated TCR clones in peripheral blood had expanded more in patients with durable benefit (n ≈ 20, p = 0.022). Small sample size (n of about 30) and many exploratory analyses mean the results are intended to be hypothesis-generating.

The time point label corresponds to: pretreatment peripheral blood. A total of under 35 patients with locally advanced or metastatic urothelial carcinoma, treated at Memorial Sloan Kettering on a trial protocol, made up the cohort. Peripheral blood mononuclear cells were collected pretreatment and during treatment, with between 1 and 8 total time points obtained per patient. The Qiagen DNeasy Blood extraction kit was used to purify genomic DNA from total PBMCs and from tumor samples. PBMCs were collected pretreatment and during treatment, and were isolated and stored as previously described. The sequenced sample was PBMCs, obtained around atezolizumab (anti-PD-L1) treatment. The sequence is built from TRBV19 and TRBJ1-1, and 7 junctional nucleotides match TRBD1. The sequence derives from an older woman with urothelial cancer. CDR3 loop: CASSGPGQQNTEAFF. The sequenced DNA: TGTGCCAGTAGCGGACCGGGACAGCAGAACACTGAAGCTTTCTTT.